Presented here are 15 T cell receptor beta chains from one specimen sequenced in a study of metastatic and nonmetastatic thyroid tumors. TCRdb reanalyzed the PCR reads with MiXCR. This sample has about 47,000 clones, with more than 20% found just once. Thyroid surgery had not been preceded by any treatment in any patient. Sequencing was done on a sample of blood. The source of these receptors is a male donor with papillary thyroid cancer or a benign thyroid nodule (not recorded which). Some clones in this sample may be carry-over from other donors' samples.

This clone was counted ten times or more. The rearrangement uses TRBV6-1 and TRBJ2-3; 7 bases map to TRBD2. The V and J ends lost 5 bases and 2 bases, in that order; junction bases with no gene match: 10. The germline gives CDR1 MNHNS, CDR2 SASEGT. The CDR3 is 16 amino acids. The CDR3 nucleotides read TGTGCCAGCAGTCGGTCCTCTAGCGGATCCACAGATACGCAGTATTTT. Protein product: CASSRSSSGSTDTQYF.

The J gene is TRBJ1-4, the V gene TRBV5-5; no firm D call. Germline loops: CDR1 SGHKS, CDR2 YYEKEE (reference sequence). Trimming took 4 bases from V and 0 from J, leaving 13 bases between them. There are 16 residues in the CDR3. CDR3 nucleotide sequence: TGTGCCAGCAGCCCCGTTTCCGTAACAACTAATGAAAAACTGTTTTTT. This translates into CASSPVSVTTNEKLFF.

This clone is deemed medium-sized. The chain recombines TRBV4-2 with TRBJ2-7; D unclear. Germline CDR1 reads LGHNA; CDR2 reads YNFKEQ. The germline V and J ends were trimmed by 2 bases and 0 bases, with 17 bases remaining between them. The CDR3 consists of 17 residues. The CDR3 is CASSQPTMDRSSYEQYF. The DNA for the CDR3 is TGTGCCAGCAGCCAACCAACGATGGACCGAAGCTCCTACGAGCAGTACTTC.

The chain combines TRBV25-1 with TRBJ2-7, with 7 nucleotides matching TRBD2. CDR3 length: 12 residues. Losses at the gene ends were 10 bases for V and 6 bases for J; bases not matched to a gene: 9. Germline V CDR1 and CDR2: MGHDK, SYGVNS. The CDR3 loop reads CATNLGGGEQYF. CDR3 coding DNA: TGTGCCACAAACTTGGGCGGGGGCGAGCAGTACTTC.

The rearrangement uses TRBV5-1 and TRBJ2-7, with D tentatively TRBD2 (6 bases). The V end lost 4 bases, the J end lost 5 bases, and 16 bases lay between the germline ends. CDR1 and CDR2 (germline): SGHRS, YFSETQ. The CDR3 is 14 amino acids. The CDR3 loop reads CASSTDLATHEQYF. CDR3 nucleotides: TGCGCCAGCAGCACCGATCTAGCGACCCACGAGCAGTACTTC. Supplemented by reference TRBV5-1 and TRBJ2-7, the full variable domain reads KAGVTQTPRYLIKTRGQQVTLSCSPISGHRSVSWYQQTPGQGLQFLFEYFSETQRNKGNFPGRFSGRQFSNSRSEMNVSTLELGDSALYLCASSTDLATHEQYFGPGTRLTVT.

This clone was detected ten times or more. V gene TRBV11-1 combines with J gene TRBJ2-5, with D possibly matching TRBD2 (5 bases). V was shortened by 5 bases and J by 5 bases, with 15 bases between the two germline ends. CDR1 and CDR2 from the germline V gene are SGHAT and FQDESV (reference sequence). The CDR3 length is 14 residues. This CDR3 reads CASSRGLPSETQYF. In DNA, the CDR3 is TGTGCCAGCAGCCGAGGACTGCCATCGGAGACCCAGTACTTC.

CDR3 DNA: TGCAGTGCTAGAGGGCCCTGGCTAGCGAGCGTCAATGAGCAGTTCTTC. Translated, it gives CSARGPWLASVNEQFF. The chain employs TRBV20-1 and TRBJ2-1; TRBD2 is a possible D gene (6 bases). Germline loops: CDR1 DFQATT, CDR2 SNEGSKA (reference sequence). The CDR3 sequence is 16 residues long. V gave up 1 base and J gave up 6 bases, with 19 bases separating them.

J is TRBJ2-7 and V is TRBV5-1; 9 bases map to TRBD1. This CDR3 contains 15 residues. J gave up 0 bases and V 4 bases, and 5 bases lay outside the gene matches. The germline CDR1 and CDR2 sequences are SGHRS and YFSETQ. CDR3 sequence: CASSLGQGSSYEQYF. In DNA, the CDR3 is TGCGCCAGCAGCCTTGGACAGGGGTCCTCCTACGAGCAGTACTTC.

This clone was seen at least ten times. The J gene is TRBJ1-4, the V gene TRBV20-1; D not certain. The CDR3 is made up of 11 amino acids. Germline loops: CDR1 DFQATT, CDR2 SNEGSKA (reference sequence). Trimming stripped 3 bases from V and 8 bases from J, with 7 bases between. The CDR3 region is CSARGIEKLFF. The CDR3 DNA follows: TGCAGTGCTAGGGGGATCGAAAAACTGTTTTTT.

This clone was seen repeatedly, ten times or more. This chain joins TRBV29-1 and TRBJ2-3; 9 positions match TRBD2. In germline, CDR1 is SQVTM, CDR2 ANQGSEA. The V gene end was trimmed by 3 bases and the J gene end by 0 bases; junction bases not matched to a gene: 10. The CDR3 length is 17 residues. Written as DNA, the CDR3 is TGCAGCGTTGATAGGCTAGCGGGAAAGACTAGCACAGATACGCAGTATTTT. Translating gives CSVDRLAGKTSTDTQYF.

This clone was counted ten times or more. The chain is built from TRBV20-1 and TRBJ2-7, with 7 bases lining up with TRBD1. The V segment lost 4 bases and the J segment 6 bases; nucleotides outside the gene matches: 15. Germline V gene lookup returns CDR1 DFQATT and CDR2 SNEGSKA (reference sequence). The CDR3 is 15 residues long. The CDR3 region has the DNA TGCAGTGCTAAGGTTTCATCGACAGGGTATCTCGAGCAGTACTTC. Its translation is CSAKVSSTGYLEQYF.

To note about this clone: Likely a read error: the CDR3 ends without its conserved phenylalanine or tryptophan. V and J are TRBV7-8 and TRBJ1-5; TRBD1 matches 7 bases. Germline V lookup: CDR1 SGHVS, CDR2 FQNEAQ. The V gene end was trimmed by 5 bases and the J gene end by 4 bases; junction bases not matched to a gene: 11. CDR3 length equals 16 residues. The CDR3 DNA reads as TGTGCCAGCAGCGAACGGACAGGAGGCCTAAATCAGCCCCAGCATCTT. It encodes CASSERTGGLNQPQHL.

This clone was counted ten times or more. The chain uses TRBV9 and TRBJ2-7, with 7 bases matching TRBD1. This CDR3 region has 12 residues. Germline V lookup: CDR1 SGDLS, CDR2 YYNGEE. Trimming at V came to 3 bases and at J to 6 bases, leaving 3 bases not matched to a gene. This chain's CDR3 is CASSGQGAEQYF. Here the CDR3 DNA reads TGTGCCAGCAGCGGACAGGGCGCCGAGCAGTACTTC. Combining the CDR3 with reference TRBV9 and TRBJ2-7 gives the whole variable domain DSGVTQTPKHLITATGQRVTLRCSPRSGDLSVYWYQQSLDQGLQFLIQYYNGEERAKGNILERFSAQQFPDLHSELNLSSLELGDSALYFCASSGQGAEQYFGPGTRLTVT.

This clone was recorded many times. V usage is TRBV20-1 and J usage is TRBJ2-7, with 8 bases matching TRBD1. CDR3 length equals 13 residues. The trim removed 8 bases at V and 0 bases at J, leaving 6 bases unmatched. Germline V CDR1 and CDR2: DFQATT, SNEGSKA (reference sequence). CDR3 region: CSLTGGSSYEQYF. Here the CDR3 DNA reads TGCAGTCTAACAGGGGGGAGCTCCTACGAGCAGTACTTC.

This clone was observed at least ten times. V is TRBV29-1 and J is TRBJ2-2; the D gene could be TRBD1 or TRBD2 (5 bases each). With 7 bases removed from V and 5 bases from J, the gap between germline ends came to 14 bases. The germline V gene has CDR1 SQVTM and CDR2 ANQGSEA. This CDR3 has 13 residues. This CDR3 reads CSAGAGLTGELFF. The CDR3 DNA reads as TGCAGCGCTGGGGCGGGTTTGACCGGGGAGCTGTTTTTT.